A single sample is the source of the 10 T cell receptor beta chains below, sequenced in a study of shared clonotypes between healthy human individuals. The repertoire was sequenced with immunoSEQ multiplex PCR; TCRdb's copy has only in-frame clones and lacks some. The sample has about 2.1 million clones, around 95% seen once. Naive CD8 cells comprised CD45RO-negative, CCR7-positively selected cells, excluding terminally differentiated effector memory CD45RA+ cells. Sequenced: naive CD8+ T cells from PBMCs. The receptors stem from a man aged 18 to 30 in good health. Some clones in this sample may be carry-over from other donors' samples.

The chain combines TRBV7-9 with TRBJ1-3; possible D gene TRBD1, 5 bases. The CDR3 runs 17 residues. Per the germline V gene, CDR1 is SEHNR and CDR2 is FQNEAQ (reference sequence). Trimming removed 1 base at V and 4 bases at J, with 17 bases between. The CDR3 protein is CASSLGAPGTGGNTIYF. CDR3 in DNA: TGTGCCAGCAGCTTAGGGGCGCCTGGGACTGGCGGAAACACCATATATTTT.

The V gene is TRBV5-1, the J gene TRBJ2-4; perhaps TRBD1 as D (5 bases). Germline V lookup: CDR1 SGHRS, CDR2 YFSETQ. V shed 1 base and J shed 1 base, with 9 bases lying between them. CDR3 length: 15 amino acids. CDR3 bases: TGCGCCAGCAGCTTGACAGGTGCTGCCAAAAACATTCAGTACTTC. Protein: CASSLTGAAKNIQYF.

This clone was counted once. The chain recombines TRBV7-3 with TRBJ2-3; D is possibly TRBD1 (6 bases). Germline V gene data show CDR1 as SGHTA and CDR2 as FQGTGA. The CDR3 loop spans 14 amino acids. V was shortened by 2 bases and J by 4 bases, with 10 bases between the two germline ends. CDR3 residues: CASSLARGADTQYF. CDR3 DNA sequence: TGTGCCAGCAGCTTAGCCAGGGGTGCAGATACGCAGTATTTT.

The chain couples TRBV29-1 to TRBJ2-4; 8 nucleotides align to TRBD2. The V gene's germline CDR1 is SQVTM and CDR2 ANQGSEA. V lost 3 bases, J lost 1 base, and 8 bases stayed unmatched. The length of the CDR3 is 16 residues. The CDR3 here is CSVEVWQREAKNIQYF. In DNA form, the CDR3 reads TGCAGCGTTGAGGTGTGGCAGCGGGAGGCCAAAAACATTCAGTACTTC.

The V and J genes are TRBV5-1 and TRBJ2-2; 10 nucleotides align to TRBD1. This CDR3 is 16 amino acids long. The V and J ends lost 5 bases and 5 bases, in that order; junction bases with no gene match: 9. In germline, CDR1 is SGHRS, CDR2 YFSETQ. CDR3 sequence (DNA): TGCGCCAGCAGATCCGGGACAGGGGATGGGACCGGGGAGCTGTTTTTT. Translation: CASRSGTGDGTGELFF.

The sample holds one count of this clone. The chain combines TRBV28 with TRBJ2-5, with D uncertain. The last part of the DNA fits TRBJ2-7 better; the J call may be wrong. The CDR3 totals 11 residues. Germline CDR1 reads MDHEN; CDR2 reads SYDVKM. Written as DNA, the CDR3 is TGTGCCAGCAGTCCCTTTGTCGAGCAGTACTTC. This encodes CASSPFVEQYF.

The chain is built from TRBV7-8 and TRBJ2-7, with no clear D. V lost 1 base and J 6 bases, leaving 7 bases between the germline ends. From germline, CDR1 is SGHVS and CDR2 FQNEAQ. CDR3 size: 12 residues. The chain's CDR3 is CASSLEPGEQYF. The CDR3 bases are TGTGCCAGCAGCTTAGAACCGGGCGAGCAGTACTTC. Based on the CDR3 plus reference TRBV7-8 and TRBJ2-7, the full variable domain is GAGVSQSPRYKVAKRGQDVALRCDPISGHVSLFWYQQALGQGPEFLTYFQNEAQLDKSGLPSDRFFAERPEGSVSTLKIQRTQQEDSAVYLCASSLEPGEQYFGPGTRLTVT.

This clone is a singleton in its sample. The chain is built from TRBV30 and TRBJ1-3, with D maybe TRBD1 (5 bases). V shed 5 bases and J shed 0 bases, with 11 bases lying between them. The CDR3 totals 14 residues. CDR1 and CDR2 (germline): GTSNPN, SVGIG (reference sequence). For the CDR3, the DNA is TGTGCCTGGGACAGATTACTCTCTGGAAACACCATATATTTT. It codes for CAWDRLLSGNTIYF. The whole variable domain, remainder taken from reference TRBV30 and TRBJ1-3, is SQTIHQWPATLVQPVGSPLSLECTVEGTSNPNLYWYRQAAGRGLQLLFYSVGIGQISSEVPQNLSASRPQDRQFILSSKKLLLSDSGFYLCAWDRLLSGNTIYFGEGSWLTVV.

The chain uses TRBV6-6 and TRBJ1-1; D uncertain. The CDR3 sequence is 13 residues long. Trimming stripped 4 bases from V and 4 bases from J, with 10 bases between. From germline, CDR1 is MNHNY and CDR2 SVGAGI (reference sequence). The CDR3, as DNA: TGTGCCAGCAGTTCAACTTCAGGCACTGAAGCTTTCTTT. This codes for CASSSTSGTEAFF.

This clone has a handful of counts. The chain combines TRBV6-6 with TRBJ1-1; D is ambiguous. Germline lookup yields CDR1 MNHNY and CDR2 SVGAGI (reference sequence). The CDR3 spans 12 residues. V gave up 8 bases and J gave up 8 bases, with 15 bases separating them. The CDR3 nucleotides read TGTGCCAGCTCCTCCGGCTCATTCGAAGCTTTCTTT. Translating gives CASSSGSFEAFF.